This is a list of T cell receptor beta chains from one sample in a study of T-cell reconstitution after alpha-beta-depleted transplantation in children. TCRdb recomputed calls from the PCR reads with MiXCR, one row per CDR3 protein. The data show about 490,000 distinct CDR3 sequences, over 9.5% seen once. The sequencing used PBMCs, collected before TCRalphabeta/CD19-depleted stem cell transplant. Receptors were obtained from a child aged 2-15 years with inherited bone marrow failure, due to receive a stem cell transplant. Each CDR3 is given with its conserved first and last residue. D genes are given only for firm matches. A row's size may be missing; if present it is once, few, many or a size class.

CDR3nt: TGCAGTGCTAGAGACATCACCGGGGAGCTGTTTTTT
CDR3aa: CSARDITGELFF
j_gene: TRBJ2-2
v_gene: TRBV20-1
d_gene: .
abundance: .

CDR3nt: TGCGCCAGCCATGGACTAGCGGGGCAAGAGACCCAGTACTTC
CDR3aa: CASHGLAGQETQYF
j_gene: TRBJ2-5
v_gene: TRBV5-1
d_gene: TRBD2
abundance: many

CDR3nt: TGCAGTGCTAAGGGACTAGCGGCTAATGAGCAGTTCTTC
CDR3aa: CSAKGLAANEQFF
j_gene: TRBJ2-1
v_gene: TRBV20-1
d_gene: TRBD2
abundance: few

CDR3nt: TGTGCCATCAGTGAGAACAGGGGACCCACTGAAGCTTTCTTT
CDR3aa: CAISENRGPTEAFF
j_gene: TRBJ1-1
v_gene: TRBV10-3
d_gene: TRBD1
abundance: many

CDR3nt: TGCGCCAGCAGCATCGCCGGGCCATACGAGCAGTACTTC
CDR3aa: CASSIAGPYEQYF
j_gene: TRBJ2-7
v_gene: TRBV5-1
d_gene: .
abundance: many

CDR3nt: TGTGCCAGCAGCTTGCCTAGCGGGGATACGCAGTATTTT
CDR3aa: CASSLPSGDTQYF
j_gene: TRBJ2-3
v_gene: TRBV5-6
d_gene: TRBD2
abundance: many

CDR3nt: TGCAGTGCTCCAGAGACAGGGGGATTGGAGGGCTACACCTTC
CDR3aa: CSAPETGGLEGYTF
j_gene: TRBJ1-2
v_gene: TRBV20-1
d_gene: TRBD1
abundance: many

CDR3nt: TGCGCCAGCAGTCAGGACGGCTCCTACGAGCAGTACTTC
CDR3aa: CASSQDGSYEQYF
j_gene: TRBJ2-7
v_gene: TRBV5-1
d_gene: .
abundance: few

CDR3nt: TGTGCCAGCAGCTTATGGGGGGACTCCTACGAGCAGTACTTC
CDR3aa: CASSLWGDSYEQYF
j_gene: TRBJ2-7
v_gene: TRBV7-6
d_gene: .
abundance: many

CDR3nt: TGTGCCAGCAGCCAAGAAGCGGCTAGCGGGAGGCCCCAACAGTACTTC
CDR3aa: CASSQEAASGRPQQYF
j_gene: TRBJ2-7
v_gene: TRBV4-2
d_gene: TRBD2
abundance: many

CDR3nt: TGTGCCAGCAGTTACTCAGTGAAGCAGCCCCAGCATTTT
CDR3aa: CASSYSVKQPQHF
j_gene: TRBJ1-5
v_gene: TRBV6-5
d_gene: .
abundance: many